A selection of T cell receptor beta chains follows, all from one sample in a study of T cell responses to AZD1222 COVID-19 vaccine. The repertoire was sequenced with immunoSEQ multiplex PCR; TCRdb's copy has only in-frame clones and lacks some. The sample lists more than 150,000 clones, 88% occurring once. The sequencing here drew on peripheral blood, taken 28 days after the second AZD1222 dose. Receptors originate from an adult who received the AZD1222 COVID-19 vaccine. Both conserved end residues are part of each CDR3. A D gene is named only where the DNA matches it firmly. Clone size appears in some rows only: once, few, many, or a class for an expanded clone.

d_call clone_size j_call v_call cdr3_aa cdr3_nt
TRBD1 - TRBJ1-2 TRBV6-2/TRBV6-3 CASSYLPGGDGYTF TGTGCCAGCAGTTACCTACCAGGGGGCGATGGCTACACCTTC
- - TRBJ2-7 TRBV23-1 CASSQPAGGGYEQYF TGCGCCAGCAGTCAGCCTGCTGGAGGGGGCTACGAGCAGTACTTC
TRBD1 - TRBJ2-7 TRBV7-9 CASSVRQGADSPYEQYF TGTGCCAGCAGCGTTAGACAGGGGGCCGATAGCCCCTACGAGCAGTACTTC
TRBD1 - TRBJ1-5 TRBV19 CASSISRGFNQPQHF TGTGCCAGTAGTATATCCAGGGGGTTCAATCAGCCCCAGCATTTT
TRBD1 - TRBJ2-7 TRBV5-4 CASSPFSGRGSLYEQYF TGTGCCAGCAGCCCCTTCTCGGGCAGGGGGTCCCTCTACGAGCAGTACTTC
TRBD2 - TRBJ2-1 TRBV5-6 CASTLRLADNEQFF TGTGCCAGCACCTTGAGGCTAGCGGACAATGAGCAGTTCTTC
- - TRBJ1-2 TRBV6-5 CASSFGRADLDYGYTF TGTGCCAGCAGTTTCGGACGGGCCGACCTGGACTATGGCTACACCTTC
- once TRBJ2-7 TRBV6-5 CASRSRDPAYEQYF TGTGCCAGCAGAAGCCGGGACCCAGCCTACGAGCAGTACTTC
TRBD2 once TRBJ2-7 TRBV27 CASSAGVLAGAYEQYF TGTGCCAGCAGTGCCGGCGTACTAGCGGGAGCCTACGAGCAGTACTTC
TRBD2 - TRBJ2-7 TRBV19 CASSTSPGLAGDEQYF TGTGCCAGTAGTACTTCCCCGGGACTAGCGGGCGATGAGCAGTACTTC
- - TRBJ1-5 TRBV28 CASSSGLINQPQHF TGTGCCAGCAGTTCGGGACTGATCAATCAGCCCCAGCATTTT
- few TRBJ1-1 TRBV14 CASSQQGTEAFF TGTGCCAGCAGTCAACAGGGCACTGAAGCTTTCTTT
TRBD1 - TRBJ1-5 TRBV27 CASTSGQGDQPQHF TGTGCCAGCACCTCGGGACAGGGGGATCAGCCCCAGCATTTT
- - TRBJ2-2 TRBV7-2 CASSLASGELFF TGTGCCAGCAGCTTAGCCTCCGGGGAGCTGTTTTTT
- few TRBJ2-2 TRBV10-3 CAISESRRQGTGELFF TGTGCCATCAGTGAGTCGAGACGCCAGGGAACCGGGGAGCTGTTTTTT
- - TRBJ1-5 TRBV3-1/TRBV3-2 CASSTRQGGQPQHF TGTGCCAGCAGCACTAGGCAGGGCGGTCAGCCCCAGCATTTT
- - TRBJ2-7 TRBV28 CASSRGTGGLATPYEQYF TGTGCCAGCAGTAGGGGGACAGGGGGACTAGCGACTCCCTACGAGCAGTACTTC
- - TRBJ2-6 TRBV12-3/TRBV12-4 CASSLRSGNVLTF TGTGCCAGCAGTTTACGGAGCGGCAACGTCCTGACTTTC
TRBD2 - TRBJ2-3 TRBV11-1 CASSPLLAVPDTQYF TGTGCCAGCAGCCCTTTACTAGCGGTCCCCGATACGCAGTATTTT
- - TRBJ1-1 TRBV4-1 CASSQLGRNTEAFF TGCGCCAGCAGCCAGCTCGGCCGGAACACTGAAGCTTTCTTT
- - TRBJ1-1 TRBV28 CASRMDSLTSRGEAFF TGTGCCAGCAGGATGGACAGCCTCACCTCCAGGGGTGAAGCTTTCTTT
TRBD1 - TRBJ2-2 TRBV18 CASSPNRGRGTGELFF TGTGCCAGCTCACCCAACAGGGGGCGAGGCACCGGGGAGCTGTTTTTT
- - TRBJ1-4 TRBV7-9 CASSLDLGGEKLFF TGTGCCAGCAGCTTAGATCTTGGCGGGGAAAAACTGTTTTTT
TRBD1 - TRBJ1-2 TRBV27 CASSLSGDRVIYGYTF TGTGCCAGCAGTTTATCAGGGGACAGGGTTATTTATGGCTACACCTTC
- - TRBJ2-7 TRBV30 CAWSETRSYEQYF TGTGCCTGGAGTGAGACACGCTCCTACGAGCAGTACTTC
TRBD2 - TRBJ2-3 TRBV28 CASSSGLAGRGQYF TGTGCCAGCAGTTCCGGACTAGCGGGGAGGGGGCAGTATTTT
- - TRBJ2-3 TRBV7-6 CASSGREADTQYF TGTGCCAGCAGCGGCAGGGAGGCAGATACGCAGTATTTT
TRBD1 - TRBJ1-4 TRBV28 CASSLPGTGREKLFF TGTGCCAGCAGCTTACCCGGGACAGGGCGCGAAAAACTGTTTTTT
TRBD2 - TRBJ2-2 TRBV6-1 CASTVAGNTGELFF TGTGCCAGCACCGTAGCGGGGAACACCGGGGAGCTGTTTTTT
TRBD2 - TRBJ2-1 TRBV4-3 CASSQGGRARANEQFF TGCGCCAGCAGCCAAGGTGGGAGGGCCAGGGCCAATGAGCAGTTCTTC
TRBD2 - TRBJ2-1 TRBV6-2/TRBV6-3 CASSYGGTSAQEQFF TGTGCCAGCAGTTACGGAGGGACTAGCGCCCAGGAGCAGTTCTTC
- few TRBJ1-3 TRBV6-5 CASSYLAGAGNTIYF TGTGCCAGCAGTTACTTGGCAGGGGCTGGAAACACCATATATTTT
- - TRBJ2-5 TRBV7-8 CASRRQETQYF TGTGCCAGCAGACGACAAGAGACCCAGTACTTC
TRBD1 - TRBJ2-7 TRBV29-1 CSVARGQGESYEQYF TGCAGCGTCGCTCGGGGACAGGGTGAATCCTACGAGCAGTACTTC
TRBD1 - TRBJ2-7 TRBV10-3 CAIRPGQGAYEQYF TGTGCCATCAGGCCGGGACAGGGGGCGTACGAGCAGTACTTC
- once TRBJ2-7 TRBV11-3 CASSAHGGSYEQYF TGTGCCAGCAGCGCTCATGGGGGCTCCTACGAGCAGTACTTC
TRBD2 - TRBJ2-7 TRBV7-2 CASSPYPGTSLEEYF TGTGCCAGCAGCCCTTATCCCGGGACTAGCCTAGAGGAGTACTTC
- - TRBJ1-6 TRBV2 CASSEGQYNSPLHF TGTGCCAGCAGTGAAGGACAGTATAATTCACCCCTCCACTTT
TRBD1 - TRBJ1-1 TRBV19 CASSAPGGAEAFF TGTGCCAGTAGTGCTCCAGGGGGTGCTGAAGCTTTCTTT
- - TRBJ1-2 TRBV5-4 CASSLRDSYGYTF TGTGCCAGCAGCTTGAGGGACTCTTATGGCTACACCTTC
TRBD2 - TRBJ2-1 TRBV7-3 CASSLYSGRTGNEQFF TGTGCCAGCAGCTTATACAGCGGGAGGACTGGCAATGAGCAGTTCTTC